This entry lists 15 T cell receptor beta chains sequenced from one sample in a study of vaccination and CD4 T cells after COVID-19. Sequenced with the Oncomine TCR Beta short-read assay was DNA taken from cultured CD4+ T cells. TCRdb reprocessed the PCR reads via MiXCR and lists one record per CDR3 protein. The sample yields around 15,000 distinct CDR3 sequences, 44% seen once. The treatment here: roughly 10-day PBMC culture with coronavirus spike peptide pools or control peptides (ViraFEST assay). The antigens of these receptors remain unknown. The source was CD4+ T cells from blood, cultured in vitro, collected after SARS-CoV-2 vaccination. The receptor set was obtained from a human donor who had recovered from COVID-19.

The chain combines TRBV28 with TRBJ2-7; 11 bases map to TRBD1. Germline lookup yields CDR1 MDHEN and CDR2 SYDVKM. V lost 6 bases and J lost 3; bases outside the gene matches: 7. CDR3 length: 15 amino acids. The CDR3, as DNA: TGTGCCAGCAGCGAACCGGGACAGGGGGGCTACGAGCAGTACTTC. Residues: CASSEPGQGGYEQYF.

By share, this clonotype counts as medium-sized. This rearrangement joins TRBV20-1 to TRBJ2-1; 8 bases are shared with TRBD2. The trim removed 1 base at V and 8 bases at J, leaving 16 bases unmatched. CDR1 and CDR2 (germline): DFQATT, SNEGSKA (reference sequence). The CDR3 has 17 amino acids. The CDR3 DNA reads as TGCAGTGCTAGAGTAGGCCTAGCGGGTTCCTCGCGCGATGAGCAGTTCTTC. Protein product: CSARVGLAGSSRDEQFF.

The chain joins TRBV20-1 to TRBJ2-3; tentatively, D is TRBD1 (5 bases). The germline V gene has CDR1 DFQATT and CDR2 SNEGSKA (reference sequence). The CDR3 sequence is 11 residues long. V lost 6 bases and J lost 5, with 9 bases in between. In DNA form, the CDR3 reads TGCAGTGCAACAACAGGAGATACGCAGTATTTT. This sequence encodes CSATTGDTQYF.

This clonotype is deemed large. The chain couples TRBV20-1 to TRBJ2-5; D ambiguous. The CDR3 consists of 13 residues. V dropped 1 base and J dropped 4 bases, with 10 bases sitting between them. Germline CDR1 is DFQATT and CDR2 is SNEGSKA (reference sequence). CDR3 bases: TGCAGTGCTAGAGCCCCAGCAGGAGAGACCCAGTACTTC. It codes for CSARAPAGETQYF.

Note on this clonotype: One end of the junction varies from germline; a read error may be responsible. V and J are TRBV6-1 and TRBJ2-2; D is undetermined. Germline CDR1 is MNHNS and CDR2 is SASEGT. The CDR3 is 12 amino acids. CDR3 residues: CANSPTAGELFF. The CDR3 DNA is TGTGCCAACAGTCCTACAGCCGGGGAGCTGTTTTTT.

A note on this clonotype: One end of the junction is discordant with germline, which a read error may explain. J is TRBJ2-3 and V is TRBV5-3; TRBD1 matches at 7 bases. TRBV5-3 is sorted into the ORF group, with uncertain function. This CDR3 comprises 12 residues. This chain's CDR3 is CASSLVTGTQYF. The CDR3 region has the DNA TGTGCCAGCAGCTTGGTGACAGGGACGCAGTATTTT.

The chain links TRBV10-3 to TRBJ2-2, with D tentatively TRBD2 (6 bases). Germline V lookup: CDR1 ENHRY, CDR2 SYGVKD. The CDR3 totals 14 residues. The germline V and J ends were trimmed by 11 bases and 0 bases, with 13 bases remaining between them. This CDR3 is CAVNAGSNTGELFF. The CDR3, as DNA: TGTGCCGTGAATGCGGGATCGAACACCGGGGAGCTGTTTTTT.

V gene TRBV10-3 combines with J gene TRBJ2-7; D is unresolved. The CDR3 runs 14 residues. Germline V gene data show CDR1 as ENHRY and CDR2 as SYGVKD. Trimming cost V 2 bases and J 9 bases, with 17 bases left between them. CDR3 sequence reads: CAISERAAPVGQYF. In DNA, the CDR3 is TGTGCCATCAGTGAGCGGGCAGCCCCAGTTGGGCAGTACTTC.

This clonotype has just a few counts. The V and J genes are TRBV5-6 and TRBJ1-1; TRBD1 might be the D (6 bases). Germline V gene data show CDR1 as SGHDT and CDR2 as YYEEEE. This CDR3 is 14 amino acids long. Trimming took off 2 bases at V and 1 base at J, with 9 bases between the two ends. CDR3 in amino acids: CASSFRTANTEAFF. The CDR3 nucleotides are TGTGCCAGCAGCTTCAGGACAGCGAACACTGAAGCTTTCTTT.

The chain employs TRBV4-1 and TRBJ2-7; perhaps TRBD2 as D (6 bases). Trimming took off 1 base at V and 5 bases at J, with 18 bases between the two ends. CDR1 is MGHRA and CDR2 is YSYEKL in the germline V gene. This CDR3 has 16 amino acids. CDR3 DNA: TGCGCCAGCAGCCAAGCTCTTGGGGGGATCGAACACGAGCAGTACTTC. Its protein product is CASSQALGGIEHEQYF.

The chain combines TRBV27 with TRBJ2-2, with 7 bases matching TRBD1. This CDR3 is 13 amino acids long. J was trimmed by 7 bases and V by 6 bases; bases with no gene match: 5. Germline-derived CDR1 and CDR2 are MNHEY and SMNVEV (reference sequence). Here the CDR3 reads CASRTGESGELFF. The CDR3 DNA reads TGTGCCAGCAGAACAGGGGAGAGCGGGGAGCTGTTTTTT.

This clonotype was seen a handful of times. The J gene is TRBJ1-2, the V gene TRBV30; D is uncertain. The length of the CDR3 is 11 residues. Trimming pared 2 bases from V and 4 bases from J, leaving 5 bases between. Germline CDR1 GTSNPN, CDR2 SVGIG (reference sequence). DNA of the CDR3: TGTGCCTGGAGTAAGGTCTATGGCTACACCTTC. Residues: CAWSKVYGYTF.

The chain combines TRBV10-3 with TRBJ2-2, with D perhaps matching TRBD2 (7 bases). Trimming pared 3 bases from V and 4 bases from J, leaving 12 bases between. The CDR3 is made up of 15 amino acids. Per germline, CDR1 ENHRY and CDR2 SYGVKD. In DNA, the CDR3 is TGTGCCATCAGTGAAAGGGGGGGGCGCACCGGGGAGCTGTTTTTT. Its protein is CAISERGGRTGELFF.

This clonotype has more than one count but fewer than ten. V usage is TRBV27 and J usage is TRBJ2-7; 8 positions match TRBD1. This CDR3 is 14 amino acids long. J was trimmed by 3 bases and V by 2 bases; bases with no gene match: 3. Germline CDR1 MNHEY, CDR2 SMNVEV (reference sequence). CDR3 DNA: TGTGCCAGCAGTTTAGACAGGGGAGGCTACGAGCAGTACTTC. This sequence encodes CASSLDRGGYEQYF.

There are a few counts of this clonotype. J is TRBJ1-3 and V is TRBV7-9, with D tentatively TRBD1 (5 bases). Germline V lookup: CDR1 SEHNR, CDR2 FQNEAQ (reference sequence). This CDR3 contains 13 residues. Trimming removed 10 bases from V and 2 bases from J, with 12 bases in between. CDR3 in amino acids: CATRGLTGNTIYF. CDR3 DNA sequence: TGTGCCACCCGGGGCCTCACTGGAAACACCATATATTTT.